This is a list of T cell receptor beta chains from one sample in a study of T cell responses to AZD1222 COVID-19 vaccine. Clones were sequenced by immunoSEQ multiplex PCR, and TCRdb holds only the in-frame ones, with some missing. There are fewer than 120,000 clones in the sample; about nine tenths occur only once, and roughly 7% lies in the top ten. The specimen was peripheral blood, collected on day 0 of AZD1222 vaccination. These receptor sequences come from an adult in good health. The CDR3 runs from the conserved cysteine through the conserved F or W. The order of the fields is J gene, D gene, clone size, V gene, CDR3 DNA, CDR3 protein. The D gene is left open where the match is weak. Clone sizes are given selectively: once, few, many, or a class where the clone is expanded.

TRBJ1-6,-,-,TRBV5-6,TGTGCCAGCAGCTCTTATAATTCACCCCTCCACTTT,CASSSYNSPLHF
TRBJ2-1,TRBD2,-,TRBV28,TGTGCCAGCAGTTTTAGCGGGGGCGAGGGGGAGCAGTTCTTC,CASSFSGGEGEQFF
TRBJ1-2,-,-,TRBV3-1/TRBV3-2,TGTGCCAGCAGCCAAGATTCCACAGGGATGGCTGGCTACACCTTC,CASSQDSTGMAGYTF
TRBJ2-3,TRBD2,-,TRBV2,TGTGCCAGCAGTTCCGGGACTAGCAGTACGCAGTATTTT,CASSSGTSSTQYF
TRBJ1-6,TRBD1,-,TRBV2,TGTGCCAGCAGCATACAGGGGGCTAATTCACCCCTCCACTTT,CASSIQGANSPLHF
TRBJ1-5,-,-,TRBV2,TGTGCCAGCGGTGAGGTTTACAATCAGCCCCAGCATTTT,CASGEVYNQPQHF
TRBJ2-7,TRBD1,-,TRBV4-1,TGCGCCAGCAGCCAAGATAGGGACAGGGCCTACGAGCAGTACTTC,CASSQDRDRAYEQYF
TRBJ2-7,-,-,TRBV9,TGTGCCAGCAGCCTCTCGGGCTTGTCCTACGAGCAGTACTTC,CASSLSGLSYEQYF
TRBJ2-5,TRBD1,-,TRBV28,TGTGCCAGCAGTGCTGCGGACAGGGGATTTCGGAAGACCCAGTACTTC,CASSAADRGFRKTQYF
TRBJ1-1,-,-,TRBV12-3/TRBV12-4,TGTGCCAGCAGCTCTCCATACAACACTGAAGCTTTCTTT,CASSSPYNTEAFF
TRBJ2-7,TRBD1,few,TRBV29-1,TGCAGCGTTACGGGACAGGACCTCTCCTACGAGCAGTACTTC,CSVTGQDLSYEQYF
TRBJ2-7,TRBD2,-,TRBV4-1,TGCGCCAGCAGCCAAGTTCCAAATAGCGGGGTCTCCTACGAGCAGTACTTC,CASSQVPNSGVSYEQYF
TRBJ1-3,-,-,TRBV10-2,TGCGCCAGCAGAATCTTGGGCGCTGGAAACACCATATATTTT,CASRILGAGNTIYF
TRBJ2-3,TRBD2,-,TRBV5-1,TGCGCCAGCATGGCGGGGGGCACAGATACGCAGTATTTT,CASMAGGTDTQYF